This T cell receptor (beta chain) was recovered during a study of T-cell memory formation after mild COVID-19. CDR1 and CDR2 (germline): KGHDR, SFDVKD. V was cut by 5 bases and J by 0 bases, with 8 bases left in between. The CDR3 is 14 amino acids. On this clonotype: As yet, its antigen is unknown.

The study, taken as a whole, reports: There was a balanced CD4/CD8 profile in clones contracting day 15 to 85, and later expanders leaned CD4+.

TCRdb recomputed calls from the 5' RACE reads with MiXCR, one row per CDR3 protein. The sample holds some 210,000 distinct CDR3 sequences, about 10% seen once. The receptor comes from a man in his late teens or twenties who had mild COVID-19 (a few samples of this study predate the infection). Cell type and time point are not known. The chain employs TRBV24-1 and TRBJ2-3; D not resolved. Sequencing input: PBMCs or a T cell subset sorted from them (not recorded which). The CDR3 nucleotides read TGTGCCACCAGTGGAGACGGTAGCACAGATACGCAGTATTTT. Translation: CATSGDGSTDTQYF.